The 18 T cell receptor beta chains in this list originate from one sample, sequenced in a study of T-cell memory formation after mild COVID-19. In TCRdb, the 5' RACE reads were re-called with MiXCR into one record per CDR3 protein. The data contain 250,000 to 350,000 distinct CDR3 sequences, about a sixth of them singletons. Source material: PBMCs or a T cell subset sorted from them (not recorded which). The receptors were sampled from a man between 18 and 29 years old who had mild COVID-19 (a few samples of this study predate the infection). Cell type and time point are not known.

The CDR3 DNA reads as TGCAGCGTTGAAGATCTCTCGAACACCGGGGAGCTGTTTTTT. This translates into CSVEDLSNTGELFF. The chain couples TRBV29-1 to TRBJ2-2; D call uncertain. Trimming removed 0 bases at V and 0 bases at J, with 5 bases between. Germline V gives CDR1 SQVTM, CDR2 ANQGSEA. This CDR3 contains 14 residues.

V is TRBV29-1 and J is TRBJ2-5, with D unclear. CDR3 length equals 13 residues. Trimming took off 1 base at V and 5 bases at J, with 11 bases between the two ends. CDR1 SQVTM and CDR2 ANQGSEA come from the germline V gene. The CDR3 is CSVEVGAVETQYF. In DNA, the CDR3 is TGCAGCGTTGAAGTTGGTGCAGTGGAGACCCAGTACTTC.

The DNA of the CDR3 is TGTGCCCCCCTCTTGGGAGAGGGCCATAGCACAGATACGCAGTATTTT. It yields the protein CAPLLGEGHSTDTQYF. V is TRBV10-3 and J is TRBJ2-3; tentative D call: TRBD2 (5 bases). The CDR3 is 16 residues long. Looked up from germline, CDR1 is ENHRY and CDR2 is SYGVKD. Trimming took off 11 bases at V and 0 bases at J, with 21 bases between the two ends.

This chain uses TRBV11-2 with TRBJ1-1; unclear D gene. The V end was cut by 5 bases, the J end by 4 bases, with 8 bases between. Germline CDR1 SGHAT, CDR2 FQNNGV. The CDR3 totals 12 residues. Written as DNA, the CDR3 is TGTGCCAGCAGCCCCACTCTCACTGAAGCTTTCTTT. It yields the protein CASSPTLTEAFF.

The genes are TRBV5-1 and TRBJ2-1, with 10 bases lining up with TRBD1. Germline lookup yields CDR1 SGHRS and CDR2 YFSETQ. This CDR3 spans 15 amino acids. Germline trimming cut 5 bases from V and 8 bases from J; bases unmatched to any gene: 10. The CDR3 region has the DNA TGCGCCAGCAGTACCCCGGGACAGGGGAACGATGAGCAGTTCTTC. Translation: CASSTPGQGNDEQFF.

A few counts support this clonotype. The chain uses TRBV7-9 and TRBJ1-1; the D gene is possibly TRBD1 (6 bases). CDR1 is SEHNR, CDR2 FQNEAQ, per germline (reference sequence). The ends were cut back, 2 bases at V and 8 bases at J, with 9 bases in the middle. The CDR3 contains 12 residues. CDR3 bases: TGTGCCAGCAGCTTACGTGACAGGGAAGCTTTCTTT. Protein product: CASSLRDREAFF.

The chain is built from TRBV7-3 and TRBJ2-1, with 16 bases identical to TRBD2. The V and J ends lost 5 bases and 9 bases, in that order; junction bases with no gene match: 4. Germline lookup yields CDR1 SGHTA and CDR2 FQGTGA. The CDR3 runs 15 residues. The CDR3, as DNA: TGTGCCAGCAGCCGCGGGACTAGCGGGGGGGGTGAGCAGTTCTTC. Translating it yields CASSRGTSGGGEQFF.

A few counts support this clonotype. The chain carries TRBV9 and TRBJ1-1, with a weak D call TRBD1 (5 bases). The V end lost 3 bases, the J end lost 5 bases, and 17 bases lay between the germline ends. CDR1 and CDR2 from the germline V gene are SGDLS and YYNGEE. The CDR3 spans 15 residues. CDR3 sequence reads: CASSAFPGMRTEAFF. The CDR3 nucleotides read TGTGCCAGCAGCGCCTTTCCAGGGATGAGAACTGAAGCTTTCTTT.

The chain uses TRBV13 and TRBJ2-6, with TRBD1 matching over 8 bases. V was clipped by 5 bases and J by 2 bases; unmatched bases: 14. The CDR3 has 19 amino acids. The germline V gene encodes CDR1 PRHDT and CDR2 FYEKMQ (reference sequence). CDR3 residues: CASSVATGVGLAGANVLTF. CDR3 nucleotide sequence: TGTGCCAGCAGCGTAGCGACAGGGGTAGGTCTCGCTGGGGCCAACGTCCTGACTTTC.

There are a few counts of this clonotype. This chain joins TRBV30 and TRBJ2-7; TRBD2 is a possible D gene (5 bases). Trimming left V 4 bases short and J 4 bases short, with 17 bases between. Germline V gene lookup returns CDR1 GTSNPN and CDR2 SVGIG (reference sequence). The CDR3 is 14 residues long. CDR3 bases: TGTGCCTGGAATGCTGGGAGAGCGCGTTACGAGCAGTACTTC. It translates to CAWNAGRARYEQYF.

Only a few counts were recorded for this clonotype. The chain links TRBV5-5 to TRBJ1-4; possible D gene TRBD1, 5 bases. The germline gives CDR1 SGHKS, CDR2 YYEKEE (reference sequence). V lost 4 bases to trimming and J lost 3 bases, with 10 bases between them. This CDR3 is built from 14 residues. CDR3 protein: CASSLFRANEKLFF. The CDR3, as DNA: TGTGCCAGCAGCCTATTCAGGGCTAATGAAAAACTGTTTTTT.

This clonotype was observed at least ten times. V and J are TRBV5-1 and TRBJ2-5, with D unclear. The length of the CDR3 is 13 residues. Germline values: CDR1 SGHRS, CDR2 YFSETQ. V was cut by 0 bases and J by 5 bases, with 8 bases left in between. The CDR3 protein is CASSLDSRETQYF. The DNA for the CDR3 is TGCGCCAGCAGCTTGGACAGTCGGGAGACCCAGTACTTC.

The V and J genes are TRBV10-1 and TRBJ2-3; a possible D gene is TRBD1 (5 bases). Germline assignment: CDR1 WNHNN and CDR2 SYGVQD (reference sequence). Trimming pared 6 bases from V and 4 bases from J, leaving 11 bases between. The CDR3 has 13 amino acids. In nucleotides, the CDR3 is TGCGCCAGCAGCAGGGTCCGGGCAGATACGCAGTATTTT. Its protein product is CASSRVRADTQYF.

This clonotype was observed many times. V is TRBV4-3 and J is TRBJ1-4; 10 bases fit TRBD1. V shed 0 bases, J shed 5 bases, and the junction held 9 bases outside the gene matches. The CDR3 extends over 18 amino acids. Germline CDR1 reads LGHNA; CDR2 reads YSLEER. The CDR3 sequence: CASSQEATWTGGNEKLFF. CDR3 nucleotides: TGCGCCAGCAGCCAAGAAGCTACCTGGACAGGGGGAAATGAAAAACTGTTTTTT.

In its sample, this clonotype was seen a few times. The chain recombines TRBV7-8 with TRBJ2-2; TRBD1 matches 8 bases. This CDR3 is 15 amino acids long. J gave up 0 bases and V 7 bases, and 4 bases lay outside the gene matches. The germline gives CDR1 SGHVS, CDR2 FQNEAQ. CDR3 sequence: CASTIQGANTGELFF. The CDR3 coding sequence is TGTGCCAGCACCATACAGGGGGCGAACACCGGGGAGCTGTTTTTT.

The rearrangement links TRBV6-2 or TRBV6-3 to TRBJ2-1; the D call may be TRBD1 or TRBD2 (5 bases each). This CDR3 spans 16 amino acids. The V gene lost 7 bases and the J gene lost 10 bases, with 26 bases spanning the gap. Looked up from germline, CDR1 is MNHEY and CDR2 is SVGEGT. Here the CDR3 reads CASTSPEHRTGEEQFF. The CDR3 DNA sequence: TGTGCCAGCACCTCCCCTGAGCACAGGACCGGGGAGGAGCAGTTCTTC.

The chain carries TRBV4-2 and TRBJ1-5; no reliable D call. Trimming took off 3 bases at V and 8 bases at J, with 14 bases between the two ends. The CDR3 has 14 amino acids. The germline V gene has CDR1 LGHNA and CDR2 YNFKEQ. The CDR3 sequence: CASSQELRKEPQHF. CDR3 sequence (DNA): TGTGCCAGCAGCCAGGAGTTACGAAAGGAGCCCCAGCATTTT.

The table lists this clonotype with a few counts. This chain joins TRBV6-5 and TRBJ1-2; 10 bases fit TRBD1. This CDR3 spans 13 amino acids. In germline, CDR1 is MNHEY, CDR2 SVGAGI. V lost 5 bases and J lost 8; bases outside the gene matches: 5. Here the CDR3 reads CASSKETGGGYTF. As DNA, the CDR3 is TGTGCCAGCAGTAAGGAGACAGGGGGCGGCTACACCTTC.